The 28 T cell receptor beta chains presented below share a single source sample, sequenced in a study of T cell repertoires in cytomegalovirus infection. TCRdb reanalysed the reads using MiXCR and keeps one entry per CDR3 protein. The sample shows approximately 180,000 distinct CDR3 sequences, about 18% of them seen only once. Input material: CD8+ T cells from PBMCs. These receptors were obtained from a human donor in good health (CMV status not recorded). Some clones in this sample may be carry-over from other donors' samples.

The rearrangement joins TRBV6-2 or TRBV6-3 to TRBJ1-1; 8 bases agree with TRBD1. The CDR3 is made up of 15 amino acids. Germline values: CDR1 MNHEY, CDR2 SVGEGT. Trimming at V came to 5 bases and at J to 1 base, leaving 6 bases not matched to a gene. The CDR3 DNA sequence: TGTGCCAGCAGTACCTTTCAGGGGGCGAACACTGAAGCTTTCTTT. Protein: CASSTFQGANTEAFF.

The gene calls are TRBV7-6 and TRBJ2-3; 8 bases match TRBD1. Germline V gene data show CDR1 as SGHVS and CDR2 as FNYEAQ. The CDR3 length is 21 residues. J lost 1 base, V lost 4 bases, and 22 bases had no gene match. CDR3 bases: TGTGCCAGCAGCTACCCTTCCCAAGGTCCGCGGGTGGGACAGGGCACAGATACGCAGTATTTT. It yields the protein CASSYPSQGPRVGQGTDTQYF.

The table lists this clonotype with a few counts. The rearrangement uses TRBV20-1 and TRBJ2-7, with D hard to call. This CDR3 comprises 13 residues. Germline V lookup: CDR1 DFQATT, CDR2 SNEGSKA (reference sequence). Trimming took 0 bases from V and 2 from J, leaving 8 bases between them. The CDR3 sequence: CSARDLQTYEQYF. CDR3 bases: TGCAGTGCTAGAGATTTACAGACCTACGAGCAGTACTTC.

The V and J genes are TRBV19 and TRBJ1-1, with no clear D. The CDR3 covers 11 residues. Germline lookup yields CDR1 LNHDA and CDR2 SQIVND (reference sequence). Trimming stripped 11 bases from V and 0 bases from J, with 7 bases between. The CDR3: CAVTMNTEAFF. Written as DNA, the CDR3 is TGTGCCGTCACGATGAACACTGAAGCTTTCTTT.

V usage is TRBV6-5 and J usage is TRBJ2-5; 11 nucleotides line up with TRBD2. The CDR3 totals 14 residues. Per germline, CDR1 MNHEY and CDR2 SVGAGI. With 4 bases clipped from V and 6 bases from J, the junction kept 4 bases outside the gene matches. The chain's CDR3 is CASSFSGGAKTQYF. CDR3 DNA sequence: TGTGCCAGCAGTTTTAGCGGGGGGGCGAAGACCCAGTACTTC.

This clonotype occurred many times. The chain is built from TRBV7-9 and TRBJ2-3; weak D call: TRBD1 (5 bases). The V end lost 6 bases, the J end lost 2 bases, and 12 bases lay between the germline ends. The CDR3 length is 14 residues. Germline CDR1 and CDR2: SEHNR and FQNEAQ (reference sequence). The CDR3 bases are TGTGCCAGCAGGTACACAGGATTCACAGATACGCAGTATTTT. Encoded protein: CASRYTGFTDTQYF.

This chain connects TRBV4-3 to TRBJ2-7; perhaps TRBD1 as D (5 bases). Germline assignment: CDR1 LGHNA and CDR2 YSLEER. This CDR3 contains 13 residues. V was trimmed by 1 base and J by 6 bases, leaving 10 bases between them. DNA for the CDR3: TGCGCCAGCAGCCAAGCCCAGGGTTTCGAGCAGTACTTC. Translated: CASSQAQGFEQYF.

This clonotype was seen a few times. V is TRBV7-2 and J is TRBJ1-5, with TRBD1 as a possible D gene (5 bases). V dropped 2 bases and J dropped 0 bases, with 26 bases sitting between them. The CDR3 runs 21 residues. Per the germline V gene, CDR1 is SGHTA and CDR2 is FQGNSA. The CDR3 reads CASSLYPHGAGGPYSNQPQHF. The CDR3 coding sequence is TGTGCCAGCAGCTTATATCCCCATGGGGCAGGCGGACCGTATAGCAATCAGCCCCAGCATTTT.

At least ten counts were recorded for this clonotype. This chain joins TRBV7-2 and TRBJ2-7, with D possibly being TRBD2 (5 bases). The CDR3 is 15 amino acids. Germline V lookup: CDR1 SGHTA, CDR2 FQGNSA. Deletions cut 5 bases from V and 0 bases from J, with 14 bases between. In DNA, the CDR3 is TGTGCCAGCAGCCCCGAGGGCTTTAGCTCCTACGAGCAGTACTTC. Translation gives CASSPEGFSSYEQYF.

The chain joins TRBV7-9 to TRBJ2-5; either TRBD1 or TRBD2 may supply D (5 bases each). The CDR3 is 16 residues long. CDR1 SEHNR and CDR2 FQNEAQ come from the germline V gene (reference sequence). V was cut by 5 bases and J by 1 base, with 17 bases left in between. The CDR3 loop is CASSPGTLPFQETQYF. In DNA form, the CDR3 reads TGTGCCAGCAGCCCTGGGACCCTTCCTTTCCAAGAGACCCAGTACTTC.

This clonotype was found a few times. The V and J genes are TRBV7-9 and TRBJ1-2, with D perhaps TRBD1 (6 bases). The CDR3 length is 15 residues. Germline loops: CDR1 SEHNR, CDR2 FQNEAQ (reference sequence). V was cut by 5 bases and J by 4 bases, with 17 bases left in between. The CDR3 loop is CASSPGTSRSYGYTF. In DNA, the CDR3 is TGTGCCAGCAGCCCCGGGACATCTAGGTCCTATGGCTACACCTTC.

This clonotype came up a few times. The rearrangement joins TRBV11-3 to TRBJ2-3, with D perhaps TRBD2 (6 bases). Per germline, CDR1 SGHNT and CDR2 YENEEA. Deletions cut 5 bases from V and 1 base from J, with 10 bases between. The length of the CDR3 is 14 residues. The CDR3 protein is CASSPGDGTDTQYF. The CDR3 nucleotides are TGTGCCAGCAGCCCGGGGGATGGCACAGATACGCAGTATTTT.

There are a few counts of this clonotype. The chain uses TRBV7-9 and TRBJ1-1; D gene uncertain. CDR3 length equals 13 residues. V was cut by 8 bases and J by 1 base, with 11 bases left in between. From germline, CDR1 is SEHNR and CDR2 FQNEAQ (reference sequence). CDR3 nucleotide sequence: TGTGCCAGCGGACCTTCACAGAACACTGAAGCTTTCTTT. Translation: CASGPSQNTEAFF.

The V gene is TRBV4-1, the J gene TRBJ1-5, with D possibly TRBD1 on 5 matching bases. Germline V gene lookup returns CDR1 MGHRA and CDR2 YSYEKL. The germline V and J ends were trimmed by 0 bases and 4 bases, with 13 bases remaining between them. CDR3 length: 16 residues. CDR3 bases: TGCGCCAGCAGCCAAGATAGGGGCAGATCTAATCAGCCCCAGCATTTT. Translating it yields CASSQDRGRSNQPQHF.

The chain has TRBV4-1 and TRBJ1-4; a possible D gene is TRBD1 (5 bases). CDR1 is MGHRA, CDR2 YSYEKL, per germline. V was pared by 1 base and J by 4 bases, with 13 bases between. The CDR3 is 16 amino acids. This CDR3 reads CASSQVLSGFNEKLFF. Here the CDR3 DNA reads TGCGCCAGCAGCCAAGTTTTATCAGGGTTTAATGAAAAACTGTTTTTT.

This chain links TRBV28 with TRBJ1-5; D possibly corresponds to TRBD1 (5 bases). In germline, CDR1 is MDHEN, CDR2 SYDVKM. The V end lost 5 bases, the J end lost 2 bases, and 13 bases lay between the germline ends. The length of the CDR3 is 15 residues. The CDR3 loop is CASSRGGLGNQPQHF. For the CDR3, the DNA is TGTGCCAGCAGTCGGGGGGGTCTGGGCAATCAGCCCCAGCATTTT.

This clonotype was recorded a few times. CDR3 nucleotides: TGCAGCGTTGATACGGGCGCCTCTGAAGCTTTCTTT. It codes for CSVDTGASEAFF. The chain joins TRBV29-1 to TRBJ1-1, with D uncertain. CDR3 size: 12 residues. V was shortened by 3 bases and J by 6 bases, with 11 bases between the two germline ends. In germline, CDR1 is SQVTM, CDR2 ANQGSEA. The whole variable domain, filled in from reference TRBV29-1 and TRBJ1-1, reads SAVISQKPSRDICQRGTSLTIQCQVDSQVTMMFWYRQQPGQSLTLIATANQGSEATYESGFVIDKFPISRPNLTFSTLTVSNMSPEDSSIYLCSVDTGASEAFFGQGTRLTVV.

The genes are TRBV27 and TRBJ1-2, with TRBD1 matching 8 bases. J gave up 4 bases and V 3 bases, and 7 bases lay outside the gene matches. Germline CDR1 MNHEY, CDR2 SMNVEV (reference sequence). The CDR3 has 15 residues. In DNA form, the CDR3 reads TGTGCCAGCAGTTTGGCGACAGGGGCGGCCTATGGCTACACCTTC. This translates into CASSLATGAAYGYTF.

This clonotype has only a few counts. The CDR3 DNA reads as TGTGCCAGCAGCCACCGCCTGTTTGAGGAGACCCAGTACTTC. Its translation: CASSHRLFEETQYF. The chain has TRBV7-8 and TRBJ2-5; D is unresolved. The CDR3 runs 14 residues. V was cut by 5 bases and J by 5 bases, with 15 bases left in between. In germline, CDR1 is SGHVS, CDR2 FQNEAQ.

The chain is built from TRBV5-4 and TRBJ1-5; D gene ambiguous. Germline V CDR1 and CDR2: SGHNT, YYREEE (reference sequence). V dropped 9 bases and J dropped 3 bases, with 10 bases sitting between them. The CDR3 has 12 amino acids. In nucleotides, the CDR3 is TGTGCCACCCGACGGAACAATCAGCCCCAGCATTTT. It codes for CATRRNNQPQHF.

This clonotype has just a few counts. The chain combines TRBV5-5 with TRBJ2-1; D is perhaps TRBD1 or TRBD2 (5 bases each). The ends were cut back, 2 bases at V and 6 bases at J, with 15 bases in the middle. The CDR3 loop spans 15 amino acids. Germline assignment: CDR1 SGHKS and CDR2 YYEKEE (reference sequence). CDR3 loop: CASSLWDGATNEQFF. The DNA for the CDR3 is TGTGCCAGCAGCTTATGGGACGGGGCTACCAATGAGCAGTTCTTC.

V and J are TRBV10-3 and TRBJ2-5; a weak D match, TRBD2 (6 bases). The CDR3 spans 15 residues. From germline, CDR1 is ENHRY and CDR2 SYGVKD. The ends were cut back, 0 bases at V and 0 bases at J, with 8 bases in the middle. In DNA, the CDR3 is TGTGCCATCAGTGAGTCATCTAGCGACCAAGAGACCCAGTACTTC. Encoded protein: CAISESSSDQETQYF.

This clonotype was recorded a few times. J is TRBJ2-3 and V is TRBV4-3; D is uncertain. The CDR3 is 13 residues long. Germline CDR1 is LGHNA and CDR2 is YSLEER. V lost 3 bases and J lost 4, with 8 bases in between. This chain's CDR3 is CASSHGIADTQYF. The CDR3 DNA sequence: TGCGCCAGCAGCCATGGAATCGCAGATACGCAGTATTTT.

CDR3 in DNA: TGTGCCAGCAGTTCACCTCAACAGGGGCGATACGAGCAGTACTTC. It yields the protein CASSSPQQGRYEQYF. The chain joins TRBV28 to TRBJ2-7, with 7 bases aligning to TRBD1. The CDR3 sequence is 15 residues long. J gave up 4 bases and V 4 bases, and 10 bases lay outside the gene matches. Germline V lookup: CDR1 MDHEN, CDR2 SYDVKM.

This clonotype was recorded a few times. J is TRBJ1-1 and V is TRBV7-9; 7 nucleotides match TRBD1. Germline assignment: CDR1 SEHNR and CDR2 FQNEAQ (reference sequence). The CDR3 is made up of 15 amino acids. Losses at the gene ends were 5 bases for V and 4 bases for J; bases not matched to a gene: 10. CDR3 sequence (DNA): TGTGCCAGCAGCCCACAGACAGGGAACCCCACTGAAGCTTTCTTT. It is translated as CASSPQTGNPTEAFF.

This sequence joins TRBV10-3 and TRBJ2-1, with 9 bases that match TRBD1. J lost 6 bases, V lost 2 bases, and 14 bases had no gene match. This CDR3 region has 18 residues. Germline V gene sequence: CDR1 ENHRY, CDR2 SYGVKD. CDR3 residues: CAISEAILGQGVGNEQFF. In DNA, the CDR3 is TGTGCCATCAGTGAGGCAATATTGGGACAGGGAGTGGGCAATGAGCAGTTCTTC.

The chain combines TRBV4-3 with TRBJ1-1; possible D gene TRBD1, 5 bases. The length of the CDR3 is 18 residues. The V end was cut by 1 base, the J end by 3 bases, with 21 bases between. Per the germline V gene, CDR1 is LGHNA and CDR2 is YSLEER. The CDR3 sequence: CASSQGSGGERGYTEAFF. The CDR3 nucleotides are TGCGCCAGCAGCCAAGGGTCCGGCGGCGAAAGGGGATACACTGAAGCTTTCTTT.

This clonotype has only a few counts. For the CDR3, the DNA is TGTGCCAGCAGCTTAGGGGTCCAGTTCTTC. Translated: CASSLGVQFF. The chain uses TRBV7-2 and TRBJ2-1; D ambiguous. Trimming took off 1 base at V and 13 bases at J, with 5 bases between the two ends. This CDR3 has 10 amino acids. The germline CDR1 and CDR2 sequences are SGHTA and FQGNSA.